The entry that follows covers one TCR beta chain sequence. Its antigen is unknown. The junction had 10 bases not matched to a gene; V was cut back by 4 bases and J by 2 bases. Per the germline V gene, CDR1 is SGHNT and CDR2 is YYREEE (reference sequence). The CDR3 runs 16 residues. This sample was taken from a study of cytomegalovirus exposure and HLA in healthy donors. Study-wide findings and caveats: It was assumed in the presence/absence analyses that sequencing depth was roughly uniform across donors. When analyzed later, the rates of TCR association showed variation by HLA locus, with DRB1 the most and HLA-C the fewest.

The PCR contained 60 Vbeta and 13 Jbeta primers. Clones were read by immunoSEQ multiplex PCR, and TCRdb kept only the in-frame ones, dropping some. Here the sample spans 160,000 or so clones, more than 70% being singletons. The TCR was taken from a man aged 25 to 40 in good health and CMV-seronegative. The chain has TRBV5-4 and TRBJ2-3; 7 bases match TRBD2. The sample was PBMCs. CDR3 nucleotide sequence: TGTGCCAGCAGCCCCCCCGGGCTAGCGGCCACAGATACGCAGTATTTT. Translated: CASSPPGLAATDTQYF.